This T cell receptor (beta chain) was retrieved from a study of blood T cell repertoires in COVID-19. About the study: Acute and convalescent COVID-19 specimens originated in the United States, Italy and Spain. Sample material is recorded as cDNA or gDNA derived from T cells, B-cell-depleted T cells, or PBMCs.

Per the authors' pipeline: By means of reference gene primer amplification, nucleated cell counts were estimated. Sequencing was performed with immunoSEQ multiplex PCR; in TCRdb, only in-frame clones are kept and a portion is missing. V, J and clone size were drawn from that table, and D and trimming were deduced from the DNA. The sample holds approximately 190,000 clones, roughly 80% seen once. The CDR3 has 16 residues. The V segment lost 2 bases and the J segment 0 bases; nucleotides outside the gene matches: 4. Germline V gene data show CDR1 as KGHSH and CDR2 as LQKENI. The sample comprised peripheral blood. This TCR came from a man in his 60s with acute or convalescent COVID-19. The chain employs TRBV18 and TRBJ1-3, with 7 positions matching TRBD1. CDR3: CASSPRQGLSGNTIYF. DNA of the CDR3: TGTGCCAGCTCACCAAGACAGGGCCTCTCTGGAAACACCATATATTTT.